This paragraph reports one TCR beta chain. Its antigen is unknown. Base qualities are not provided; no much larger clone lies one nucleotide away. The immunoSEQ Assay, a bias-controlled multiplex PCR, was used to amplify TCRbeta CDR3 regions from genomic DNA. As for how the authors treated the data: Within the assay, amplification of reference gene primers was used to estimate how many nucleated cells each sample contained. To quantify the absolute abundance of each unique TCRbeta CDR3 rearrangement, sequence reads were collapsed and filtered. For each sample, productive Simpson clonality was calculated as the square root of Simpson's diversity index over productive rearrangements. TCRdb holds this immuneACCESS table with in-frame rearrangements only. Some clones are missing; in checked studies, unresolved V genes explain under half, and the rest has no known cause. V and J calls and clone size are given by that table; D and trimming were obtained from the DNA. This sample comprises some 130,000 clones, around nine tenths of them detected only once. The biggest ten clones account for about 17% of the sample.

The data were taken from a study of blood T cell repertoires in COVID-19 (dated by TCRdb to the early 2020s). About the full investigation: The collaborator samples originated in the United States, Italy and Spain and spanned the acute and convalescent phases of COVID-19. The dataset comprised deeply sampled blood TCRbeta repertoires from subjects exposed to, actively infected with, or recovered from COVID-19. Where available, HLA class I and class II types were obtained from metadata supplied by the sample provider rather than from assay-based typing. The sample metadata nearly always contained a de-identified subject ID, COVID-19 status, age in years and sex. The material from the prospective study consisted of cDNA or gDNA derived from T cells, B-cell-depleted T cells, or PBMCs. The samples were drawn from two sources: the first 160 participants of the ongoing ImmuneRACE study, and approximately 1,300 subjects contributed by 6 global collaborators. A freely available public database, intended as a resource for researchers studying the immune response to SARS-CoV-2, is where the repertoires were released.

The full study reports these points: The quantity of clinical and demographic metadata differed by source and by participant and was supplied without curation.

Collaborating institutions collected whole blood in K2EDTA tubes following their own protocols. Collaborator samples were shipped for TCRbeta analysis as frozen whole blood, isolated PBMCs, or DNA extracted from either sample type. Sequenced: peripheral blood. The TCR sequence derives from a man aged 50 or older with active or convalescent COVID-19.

The CDR3 region: CASGTSGGDTGELFF. The sequence in DNA is TGTGCCAGTGGGACTAGCGGGGGGGATACCGGGGAGCTGTTTTTT. The chain employs TRBV2 and TRBJ2-2, and 16 junction bases match TRBD2. Trimming takes 9 bases off V and 5 bases off J; junction bases not matched to a gene: 3. Measured from the cysteine to the phenylalanine, the CDR3 is 15 residues long. Of all the DNA, just the CDR3 is kept, 45 bases in frame from base 1. Per the germline V gene, SNHLY is the CDR1 and FYNNEI is the CDR2.